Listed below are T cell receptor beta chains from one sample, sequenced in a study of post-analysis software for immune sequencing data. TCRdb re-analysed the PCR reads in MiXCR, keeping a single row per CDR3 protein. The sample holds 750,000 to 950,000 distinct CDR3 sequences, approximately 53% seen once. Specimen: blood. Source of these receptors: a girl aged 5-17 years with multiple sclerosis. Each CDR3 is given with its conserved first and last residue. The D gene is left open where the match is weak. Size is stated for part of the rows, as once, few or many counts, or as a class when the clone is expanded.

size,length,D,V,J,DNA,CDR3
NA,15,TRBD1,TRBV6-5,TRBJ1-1,TGTGCCAGCAGCACAGGGGACCTAATGAACACTGAAGCTTTCTTT,CASSTGDLMNTEAFF
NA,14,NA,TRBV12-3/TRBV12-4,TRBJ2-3,TGTGCCAGCAGTCCAACCTGGCCCACAGATACGCAGTATTTT,CASSPTWPTDTQYF
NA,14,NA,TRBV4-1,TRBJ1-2,TGCGCCAGCAGCCTACCCGGGGGGAGCTATGGCTACACCTTC,CASSLPGGSYGYTF
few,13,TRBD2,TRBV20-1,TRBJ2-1,TGCAGCGCTCGGGGGGTGCGGCGCCAGGGGCAGTTCTTC,CSARGVRRQGQFF
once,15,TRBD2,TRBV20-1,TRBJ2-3,TGCAGTGCACCCCGACTAGCGGGGGGCACAGATACGCAGTATTTT,CSAPRLAGGTDTQYF
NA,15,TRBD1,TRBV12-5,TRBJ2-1,TGTGCTAGTGGTCCCGACAGGGGGCATTACAATGAGCAGTTCTTC,CASGPDRGHYNEQFF
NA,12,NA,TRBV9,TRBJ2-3,TGTGCCAGCAGCGCACCCACAGATACGCAGTATTTT,CASSAPTDTQYF
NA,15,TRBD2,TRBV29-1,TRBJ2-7,TGCAGCGTTGAAGAACCCGGACTAGCGGGGACGGGGCAGTACTTC,CSVEEPGLAGTGQYF
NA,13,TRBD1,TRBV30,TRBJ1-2,TGTGCCTGGAGGGAAACAGGGGACTATGGCTACACCTTC,CAWRETGDYGYTF
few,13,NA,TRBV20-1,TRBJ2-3,TGCAGTGCCTACCTAGCGTTAGCAGATACGCAGTATTTT,CSAYLALADTQYF
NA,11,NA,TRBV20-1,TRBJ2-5,TGCAGTGCTCGGAGGCTGGAGACCCAGTACTTC,CSARRLETQYF
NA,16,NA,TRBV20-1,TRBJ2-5,TGCAGTGCCGAACCTAGGGACAAGGGGCACGTAGCGACCCAGTACTTC,CSAEPRDKGHVATQYF
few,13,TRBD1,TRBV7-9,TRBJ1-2,TGTGCCAGCAGCTCGACAGGGCACTATGGCTACACCTTC,CASSSTGHYGYTF
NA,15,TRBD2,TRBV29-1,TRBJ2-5,TGCAGCGTTGGGCTAAGCGGGGGTGGTCAAGAGACCCAGTACTTC,CSVGLSGGGQETQYF
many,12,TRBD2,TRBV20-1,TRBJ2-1,TGCAGTCTGCTCGCGGGAGTTACTGAGCAGTTCTTC,CSLLAGVTEQFF
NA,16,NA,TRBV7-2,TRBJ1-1,TGTGCCAGCAGCTTAGTCTCGGTAGGGCCACGGACTGAAGCTTTCTTT,CASSLVSVGPRTEAFF
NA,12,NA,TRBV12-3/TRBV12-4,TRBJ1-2,TGTGCCAGCAGTTTGACTGGGTATGACTACACCTTC,CASSLTGYDYTF
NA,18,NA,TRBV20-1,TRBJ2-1,TGCAGTGCTTGGCTCCCGGGACACGGGGGATTTGGGGCCAATGAGCAGTTCTTC,CSAWLPGHGGFGANEQFF
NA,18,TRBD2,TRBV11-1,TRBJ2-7,TGTGCCAGCAGCTCAACAGGTAGCGGGAAATGGCCCACCTACGAGCAGTACTTC,CASSSTGSGKWPTYEQYF
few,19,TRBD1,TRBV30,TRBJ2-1,TGTGCCTGGAGTGCCTACCCCCGCAGACAGGGTATAGGCTACAATGAGCAGTTCTTC,CAWSAYPRRQGIGYNEQFF
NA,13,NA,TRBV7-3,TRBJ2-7,TGTGCCAGCAGCTTAGCGACGGGGACCGAGCAGTACTTC,CASSLATGTEQYF
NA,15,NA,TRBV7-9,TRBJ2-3,TGTGCCAGCAGCTTAGAGGCGAGCAGCACAGATACGCAGTATTTT,CASSLEASSTDTQYF
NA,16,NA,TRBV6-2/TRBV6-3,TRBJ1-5,TGTGCCAGCAGTTACAGGGGAACTTTCAGCAATCAGCCCCAGCATTTT,CASSYRGTFSNQPQHF
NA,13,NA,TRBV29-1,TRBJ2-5,TGCAGCGTTGAGACAGGGACTAAGGAGACCCAGTACTTC,CSVETGTKETQYF
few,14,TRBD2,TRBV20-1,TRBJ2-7,TGCAGTGCTAGAGAGGCTAGCGGTTCCTACGAGCAGTACTTC,CSAREASGSYEQYF
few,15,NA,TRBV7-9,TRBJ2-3,TGTGCCAGCAGCTTAGTTCAGGGCCGCACAGATACGCAGTATTTT,CASSLVQGRTDTQYF
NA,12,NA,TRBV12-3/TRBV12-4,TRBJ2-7,TGTGCCAGCAGTAGGGCTAGACTCGAGCAGTACTTC,CASSRARLEQYF
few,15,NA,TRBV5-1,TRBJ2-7,TGCGCCAGCAGCCGGAGGGGTACTCTGTCAGACGAGCAGTACTTC,CASSRRGTLSDEQYF
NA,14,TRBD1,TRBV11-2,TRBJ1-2,TGTGCCAGCAGCTTAGAAGGAACAGGGGCTGGCTACACCTTC,CASSLEGTGAGYTF
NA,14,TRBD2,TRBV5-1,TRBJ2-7,TGCGCCAGCAGCGACCCTTCTAGCGGGGGCGAGCAGTACTTC,CASSDPSSGGEQYF
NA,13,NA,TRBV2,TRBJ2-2,TGTGCCAGCAGGAGAAGTTATGCCGGGGAGCTGTTTTTT,CASRRSYAGELFF
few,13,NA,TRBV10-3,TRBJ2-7,TGTGCCAGCAGGGTCGGTAGCTCCTACGAGCAGTACTTC,CASRVGSSYEQYF
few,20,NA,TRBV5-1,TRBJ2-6,TGTGCCAGCAGCTCCATCGGGTCGAAATTCTCGAGCTCTGGGGCCAACGTCCTGACTTTC,CASSSIGSKFSSSGANVLTF
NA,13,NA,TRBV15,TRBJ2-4,TGTGCCACCAGCAGGCTGGGGGAAGAAGCCCAGTACTTC,CATSRLGEEAQYF
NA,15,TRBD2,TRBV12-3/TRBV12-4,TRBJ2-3,TGTGCCAGCAGGCTAACTAGCGGGAGTTCAGATACGCAGTATTTT,CASRLTSGSSDTQYF
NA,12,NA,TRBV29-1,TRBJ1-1,TGCAGCGTTTTTTCTCCGTCCGCGGAAGCTTTCTTT,CSVFSPSAEAFF
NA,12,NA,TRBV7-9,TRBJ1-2,TGTGCCAGCAGATTAGGGGGGGATGGCTACACCTTC,CASRLGGDGYTF
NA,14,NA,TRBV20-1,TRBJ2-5,TGCAGTGCTAGAAGAGGACAGATGATAAATGAGCAGTACTTC,CSARRGQMINEQYF